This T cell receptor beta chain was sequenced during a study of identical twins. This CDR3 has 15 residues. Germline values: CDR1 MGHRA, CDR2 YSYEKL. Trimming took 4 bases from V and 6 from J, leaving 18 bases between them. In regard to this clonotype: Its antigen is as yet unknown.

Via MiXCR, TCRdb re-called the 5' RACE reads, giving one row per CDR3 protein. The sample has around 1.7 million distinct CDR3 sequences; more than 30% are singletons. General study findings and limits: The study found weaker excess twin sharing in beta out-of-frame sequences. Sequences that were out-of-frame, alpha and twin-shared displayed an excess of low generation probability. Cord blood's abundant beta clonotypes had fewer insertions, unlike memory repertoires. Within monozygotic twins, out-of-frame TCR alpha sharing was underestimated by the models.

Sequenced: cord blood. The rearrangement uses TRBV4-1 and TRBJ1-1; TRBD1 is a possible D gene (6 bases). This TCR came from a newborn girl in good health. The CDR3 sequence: CASSRAETEGAEAFF. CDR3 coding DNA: TGCGCCAGCAGCCGTGCGGAAACGGAGGGGGCTGAAGCTTTCTTT.